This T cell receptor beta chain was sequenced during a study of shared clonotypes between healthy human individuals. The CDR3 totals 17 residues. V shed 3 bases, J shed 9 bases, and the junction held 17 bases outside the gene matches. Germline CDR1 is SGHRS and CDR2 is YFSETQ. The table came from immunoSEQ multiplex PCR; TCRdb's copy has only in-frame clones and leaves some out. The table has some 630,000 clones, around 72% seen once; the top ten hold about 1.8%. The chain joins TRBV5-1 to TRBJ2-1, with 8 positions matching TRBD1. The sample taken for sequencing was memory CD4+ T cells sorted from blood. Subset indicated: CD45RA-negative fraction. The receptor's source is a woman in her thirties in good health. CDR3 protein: CASSSRTRQGSLGEQFF. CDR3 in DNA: TGCGCCAGCAGCTCCCGAACGAGACAGGGGTCTCTTGGTGAGCAGTTCTTC.